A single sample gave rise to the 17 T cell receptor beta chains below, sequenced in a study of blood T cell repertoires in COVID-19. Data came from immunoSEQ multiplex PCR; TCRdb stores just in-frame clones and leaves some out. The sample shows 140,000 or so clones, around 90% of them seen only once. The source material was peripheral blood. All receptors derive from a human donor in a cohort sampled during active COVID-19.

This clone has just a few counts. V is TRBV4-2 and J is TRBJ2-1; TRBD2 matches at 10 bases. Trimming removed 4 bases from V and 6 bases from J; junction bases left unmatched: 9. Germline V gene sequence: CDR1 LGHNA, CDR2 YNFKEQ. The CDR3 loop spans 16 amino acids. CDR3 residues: CASSPRGLAVGNEQFF. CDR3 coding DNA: TGTGCCAGCAGCCCTAGAGGACTAGCGGTGGGCAATGAGCAGTTCTTC.

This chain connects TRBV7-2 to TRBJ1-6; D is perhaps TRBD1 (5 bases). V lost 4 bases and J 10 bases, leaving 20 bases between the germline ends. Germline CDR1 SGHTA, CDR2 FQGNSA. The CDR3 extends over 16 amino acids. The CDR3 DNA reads TGTGCCAGCAGCTCCGGCCCACAGGCTTCGAGCTCACCCCTCCACTTT. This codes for CASSSGPQASSSPLHF.

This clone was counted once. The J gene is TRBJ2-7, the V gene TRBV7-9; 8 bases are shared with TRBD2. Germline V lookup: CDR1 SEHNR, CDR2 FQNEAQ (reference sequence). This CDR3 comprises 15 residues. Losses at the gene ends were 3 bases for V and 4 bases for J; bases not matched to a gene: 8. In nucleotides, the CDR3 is TGTGCCAGCAGCTTTTTTACGGGACTAGTATACGAGCAGTACTTC. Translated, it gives CASSFFTGLVYEQYF.

The CDR3 DNA reads TGCGCCAGCAGCACTGACAGTTACTCTGGAAACACCATATATTTT. Translation gives CASSTDSYSGNTIYF. This chain connects TRBV5-1 to TRBJ1-3; D is perhaps TRBD1 (5 bases). Germline CDR1 reads SGHRS; CDR2 reads YFSETQ. This CDR3 region has 15 residues. Trimming removed 4 bases from V and 0 bases from J, with 11 bases in between. The complete variable domain, with remaining parts taken from reference TRBV5-1 and TRBJ1-3, reads KAGVTQTPRYLIKTRGQQVTLSCSPISGHRSVSWYQQTPGQGLQFLFEYFSETQRNKGNFPGRFSGRQFSNSRSEMNVSTLELGDSALYLCASSTDSYSGNTIYFGEGSWLTVV.

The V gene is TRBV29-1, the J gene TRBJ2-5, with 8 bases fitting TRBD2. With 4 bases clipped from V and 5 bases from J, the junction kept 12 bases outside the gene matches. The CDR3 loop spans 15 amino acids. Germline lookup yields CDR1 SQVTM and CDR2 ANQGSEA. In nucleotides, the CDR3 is TGCAGCGTTGGTCTGATGGGCGGGGGGCAGGAGACCCAGTACTTC. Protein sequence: CSVGLMGGGQETQYF.

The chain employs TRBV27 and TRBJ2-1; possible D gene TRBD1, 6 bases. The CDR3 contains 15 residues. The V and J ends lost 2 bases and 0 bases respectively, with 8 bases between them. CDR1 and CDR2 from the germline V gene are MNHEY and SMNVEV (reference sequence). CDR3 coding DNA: TGTGCCAGCAGTTTAAACAGGGACTCCTACAATGAGCAGTTCTTC. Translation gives CASSLNRDSYNEQFF.

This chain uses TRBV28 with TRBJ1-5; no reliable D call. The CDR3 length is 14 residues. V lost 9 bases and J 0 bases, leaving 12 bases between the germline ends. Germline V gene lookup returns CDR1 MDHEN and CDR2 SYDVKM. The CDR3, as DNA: TGTGCCAGTTATAACAGTTTTAGCAATCAGCCCCAGCATTTT. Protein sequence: CASYNSFSNQPQHF.

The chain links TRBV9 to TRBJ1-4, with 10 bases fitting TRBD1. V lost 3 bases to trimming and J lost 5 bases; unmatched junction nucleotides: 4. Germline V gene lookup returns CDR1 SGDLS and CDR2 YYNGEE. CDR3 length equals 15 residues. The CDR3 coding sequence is TGTGCCAGCAGCGGGGACAGGGGAGAGAATGAAAAACTGTTTTTT. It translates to CASSGDRGENEKLFF.

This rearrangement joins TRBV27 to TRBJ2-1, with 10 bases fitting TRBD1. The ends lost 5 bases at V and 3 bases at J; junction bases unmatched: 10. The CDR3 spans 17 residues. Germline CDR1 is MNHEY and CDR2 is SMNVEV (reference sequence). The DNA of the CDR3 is TGTGCCAGCAGTCACCACAGGGACAGGGGTGGCTACAATGAGCAGTTCTTC. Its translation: CASSHHRDRGGYNEQFF.

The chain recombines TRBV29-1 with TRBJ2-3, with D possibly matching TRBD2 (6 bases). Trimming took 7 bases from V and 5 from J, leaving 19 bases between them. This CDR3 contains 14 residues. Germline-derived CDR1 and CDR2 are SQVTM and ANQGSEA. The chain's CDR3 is CSARDPRGGDTQYF. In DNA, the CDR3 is TGCAGCGCCCGGGACCCACGGGGAGGAGATACGCAGTATTTT.

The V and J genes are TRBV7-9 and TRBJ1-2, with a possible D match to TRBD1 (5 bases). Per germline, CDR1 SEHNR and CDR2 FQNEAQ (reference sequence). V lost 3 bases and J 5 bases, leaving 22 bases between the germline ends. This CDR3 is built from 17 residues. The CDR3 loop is CASSFSGPRESRYGYTF. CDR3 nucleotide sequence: TGTGCCAGCAGCTTTTCGGGACCTCGGGAGTCAAGATATGGCTACACCTTC.

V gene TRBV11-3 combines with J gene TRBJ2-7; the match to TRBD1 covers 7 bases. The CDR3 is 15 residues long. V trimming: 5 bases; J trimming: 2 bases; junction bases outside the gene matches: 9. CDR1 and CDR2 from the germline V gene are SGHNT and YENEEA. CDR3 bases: TGTGCCAGCAGCCCTGGGGGTGACAGGGCCTACGAGCAGTACTTC. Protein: CASSPGGDRAYEQYF.

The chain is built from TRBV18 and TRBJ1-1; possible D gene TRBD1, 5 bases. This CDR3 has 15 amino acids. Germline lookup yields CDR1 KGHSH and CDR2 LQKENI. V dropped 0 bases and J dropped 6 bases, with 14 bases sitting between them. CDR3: CASSPPGHLRAEAFF. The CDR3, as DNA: TGTGCCAGCTCACCACCGGGGCACCTCAGGGCTGAAGCTTTCTTT.

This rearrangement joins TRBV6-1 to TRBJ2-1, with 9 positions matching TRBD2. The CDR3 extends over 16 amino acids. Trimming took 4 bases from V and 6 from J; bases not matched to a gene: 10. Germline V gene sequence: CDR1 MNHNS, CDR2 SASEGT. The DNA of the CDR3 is TGTGCCAGCAGTGGCCCAGGAGGCGGGGGGGGCAATGAGCAGTTCTTC. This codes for CASSGPGGGGGNEQFF.

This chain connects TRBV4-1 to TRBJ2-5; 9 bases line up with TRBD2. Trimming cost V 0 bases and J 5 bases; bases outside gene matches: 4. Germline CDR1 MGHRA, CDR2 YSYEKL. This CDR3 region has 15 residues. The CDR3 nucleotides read TGCGCCAGCAGCCAAGAGGGCGGGGGGGCCGAGACCCAGTACTTC. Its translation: CASSQEGGGAETQYF.

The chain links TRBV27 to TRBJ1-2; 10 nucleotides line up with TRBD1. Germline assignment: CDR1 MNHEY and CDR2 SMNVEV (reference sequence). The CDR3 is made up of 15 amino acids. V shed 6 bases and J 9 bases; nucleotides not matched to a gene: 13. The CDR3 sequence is CASSLSIDRGLRYTF. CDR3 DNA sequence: TGTGCCAGCAGCCTATCAATCGACAGGGGGCTACGCTACACCTTC.

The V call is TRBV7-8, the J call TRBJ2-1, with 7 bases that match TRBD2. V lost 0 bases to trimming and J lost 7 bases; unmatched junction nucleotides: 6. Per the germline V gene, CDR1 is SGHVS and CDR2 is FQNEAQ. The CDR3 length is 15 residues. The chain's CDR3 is CASSLALGGRNEQFF. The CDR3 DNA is TGTGCCAGCAGCTTAGCGTTGGGGGGGAGAAATGAGCAGTTCTTC.